The T cell receptor (beta chain) under discussion was sequenced for a study of blood T cell repertoires in COVID-19. Study background: Acute and convalescent COVID-19 specimens originated in the United States, Italy and Spain. Sources were T cells, B-cell-depleted T cells, or PBMCs; the material itself was cDNA or gDNA.

This CDR3 region has 16 residues. The germline CDR1 and CDR2 sequences are MDHEN and SYDVKM. J was trimmed by 4 bases and V by 4 bases; bases with no gene match: 7. This table comes from immunoSEQ multiplex PCR, and its TCRdb copy is limited to in-frame clones, with some not included. Among under 250,000 clones listed, 80% to 90% were seen once. The J gene is TRBJ1-2, the V gene TRBV28; 12 bases map to TRBD1. Sequencing was performed on peripheral blood. This TCR was recovered from a man aged 60 to 69 with acute or convalescent COVID-19. CDR3 sequence: CASSSAGTGGAYGYTF. The DNA of the CDR3 is TGTGCCAGCAGTTCGGCCGGGACAGGGGGCGCCTATGGCTACACCTTC.